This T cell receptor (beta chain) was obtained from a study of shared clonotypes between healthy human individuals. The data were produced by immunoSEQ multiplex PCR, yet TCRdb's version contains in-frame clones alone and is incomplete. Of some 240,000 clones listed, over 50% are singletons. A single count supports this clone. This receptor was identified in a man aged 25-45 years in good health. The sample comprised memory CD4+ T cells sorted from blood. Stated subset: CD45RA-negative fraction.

The CDR3 is CASTDYHEQYF. In DNA, the CDR3 is TGTGCCAGTACCGACTACCACGAGCAGTACTTC. The V and J genes are TRBV28 and TRBJ2-7; D is perhaps TRBD2 (5 bases). Per the germline V gene, CDR1 is MDHEN and CDR2 is SYDVKM. V shed 9 bases and J shed 5 bases, with 11 bases lying between them. The CDR3 is made up of 11 amino acids.